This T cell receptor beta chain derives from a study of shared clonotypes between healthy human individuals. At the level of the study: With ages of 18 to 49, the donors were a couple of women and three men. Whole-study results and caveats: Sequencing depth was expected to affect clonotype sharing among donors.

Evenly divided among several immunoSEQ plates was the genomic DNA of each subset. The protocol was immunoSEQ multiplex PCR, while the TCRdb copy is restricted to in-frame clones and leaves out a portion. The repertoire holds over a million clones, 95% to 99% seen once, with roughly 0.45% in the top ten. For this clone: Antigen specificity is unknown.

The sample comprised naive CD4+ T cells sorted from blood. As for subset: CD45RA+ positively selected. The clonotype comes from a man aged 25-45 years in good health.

As DNA, the CDR3 is TGTGCCAGCAGCCCGCGACTAGCGGGAACCGGGGAGCTGTTTTTT. It yields the protein CASSPRLAGTGELFF. This rearrangement joins TRBV14 to TRBJ2-2, with 11 bases identical to TRBD2. CDR3 length equals 15 residues. The J segment lost 5 bases and the V segment lost 4 bases, leaving 3 bases of the junction unmatched. Germline CDR1 SGHDN, CDR2 FVKESK.